The clone carrying this T cell receptor beta chain was seen only a few times. What it binds is not known. The CDR3 covers 18 residues. V shed 3 bases and J 0 bases; nucleotides not matched to a gene: 11. Germline V CDR1 and CDR2: SGHDN, FVKESK. This record comes from a study of T-cell memory formation after mild COVID-19. Study outcomes and limitations: Later expanders leaned CD4+, whereas clones that contracted between day 15 and 85 were balanced CD4/CD8. Contracting CD8+ clones were enriched in EMRA, CD4+ mainly in CM and EM.

Constant-segment-primed 5'RACE gave TCR alpha and TCR beta cDNA libraries with sample barcodes and UMIs. TCRdb ran MiXCR on the 5' RACE reads and lists one entry per CDR3 protein. This sample has some 120,000 distinct CDR3 sequences; about 6% occur once, and the top ten carry about 2.2%. The rearrangement links TRBV14 to TRBJ2-5, with TRBD2 identical over 9 bases. Sequencing was carried out using PBMCs or a T cell subset sorted from them (not recorded which). This receptor was identified in an adult woman who had mild COVID-19 (a few samples of this study predate the infection). Cell type and time point are not known. The CDR3 coding sequence is TGTGCCAGCAGCCATCCCGGGACTAGCCATGTCTACCAAGAGACCCAGTACTTC. It yields the protein CASSHPGTSHVYQETQYF. The variable domain in full, with the rest retrieved from reference TRBV14 and TRBJ2-5, is EAGVTQFPSHSVIEKGQTVTLRCDPISGHDNLYWYRRVMGKEIKFLLHFVKESKQDESGMPNNRFLAERTGGTYSTLKVQPAELEDSGVYFCASSHPGTSHVYQETQYFGPGTRLLVL.